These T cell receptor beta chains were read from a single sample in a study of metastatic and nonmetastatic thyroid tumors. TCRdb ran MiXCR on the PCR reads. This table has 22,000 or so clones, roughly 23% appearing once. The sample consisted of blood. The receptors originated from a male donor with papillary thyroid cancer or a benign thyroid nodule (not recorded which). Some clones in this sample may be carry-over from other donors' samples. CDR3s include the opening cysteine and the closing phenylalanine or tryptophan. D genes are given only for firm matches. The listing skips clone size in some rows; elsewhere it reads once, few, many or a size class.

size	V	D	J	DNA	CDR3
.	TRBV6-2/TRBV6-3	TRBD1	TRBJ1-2	TGTGCCAGCAGCCAAGGGACAGAACTGAGCTACACCTTC	CASSQGTELSYTF
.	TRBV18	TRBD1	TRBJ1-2	TGTGCCAGCTCACCGACAGGGTGGCTAGGCTACTGGTTC	CASSPTGWLGYWF
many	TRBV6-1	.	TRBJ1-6	TGTGCCAGCAGTGAAGTCGTTTCACCCCTCCACTTT	CASSEVVSPLHF
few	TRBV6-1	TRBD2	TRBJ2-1	TGTGCCGGGGAAGGGGCTAGCGGGAGCGGGGAGGAGCAGTTCTTC	CAGEGASGSGEEQFF
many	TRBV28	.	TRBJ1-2	TGTGCCAGCAGATTGGGGTCGATGGAGGGCTACACCTTC	CASRLGSMEGYTF
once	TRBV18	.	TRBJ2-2	TGTGCCAGCTCACCACCGGACAGTCAGACCGGGGAGCTGTTTTTT	CASSPPDSQTGELFF
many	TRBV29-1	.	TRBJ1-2	TGCAGCGCCCCAGGGGTTCACTATGGCTACACCTTC	CSAPGVHYGYTF
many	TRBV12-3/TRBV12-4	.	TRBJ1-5	TGTGCCAGCAGTTCACAGGACAGCCCGTATCAGCCCCAGCATTTT	CASSSQDSPYQPQHF
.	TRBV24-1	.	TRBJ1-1	TGTGCCACCAGTGATTTGGCCAGCTCTTCTTTGAACACTGAAGCTTTCTTT	CATSDLASSSLNTEAFF
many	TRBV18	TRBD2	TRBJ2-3	TGTGCCAGCTCACTCCGAGCCGGGACTAGCGGCACAGATACGCAGTATTTT	CASSLRAGTSGTDTQYF
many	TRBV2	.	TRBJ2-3	TGTGCCAGCAGGGAGGATTGGCTCACAGATACGCAGTATTTT	CASREDWLTDTQYF
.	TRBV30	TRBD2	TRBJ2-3	TGTGCCTGGGGACTAGCGGGTACAGATACGCAGTATTTT	CAWGLAGTDTQYF
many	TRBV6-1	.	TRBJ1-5	TGTGCCAGCAGGGGTGGTTATAGCAATCAGCCCCAGCATTTT	CASRGGYSNQPQHF
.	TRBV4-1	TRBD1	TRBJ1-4	TGCGCCAGCAGCCAGAGACAGGGGAGTGAAAAACTGTTTTTT	CASSQRQGSEKLFF
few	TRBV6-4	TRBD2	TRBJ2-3	TGTGCCAGCACCCAGAACCCGAGGTCTAGCGGTTTCACAGATACGCAGTATTTT	CASTQNPRSSGFTDTQYF
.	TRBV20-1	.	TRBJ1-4	TGCAGTGCTACGACCAGGATCGCAACTAATGAAAAACTGTTTTTT	CSATTRIATNEKLFF
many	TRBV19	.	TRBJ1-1	TGTGCCAGTAGTATCCCGGAGGGGCGACACACTGAAGCTTTCTTT	CASSIPEGRHTEAFF
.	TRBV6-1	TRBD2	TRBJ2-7	TGTGCCAGCAGTAAGGGCGGGAGAAACGAGCAGTACTTC	CASSKGGRNEQYF
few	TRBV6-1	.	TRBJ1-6	TGTGCCAGCAGTGAAGGAGGGGGACCCTTAAATTCACCCCTCCACTTT	CASSEGGGPLNSPLHF
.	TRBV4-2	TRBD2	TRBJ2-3	TGTGCCAGCAGCCACCTCCGCGGGAGGAGATCCCCTTACAGGGCAGATACGCAGTATTTT	CASSHLRGRRSPYRADTQYF
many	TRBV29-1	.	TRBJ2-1	TGCAGCGTTGTCCTAACCTACAATGAGCAGTTCTTC	CSVVLTYNEQFF
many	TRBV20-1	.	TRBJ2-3	TGCAGTGCTAGTGACAGCACAGATACGCAGTATTTT	CSASDSTDTQYF
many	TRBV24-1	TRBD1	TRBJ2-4	TGTGCCACCAGTGCTTCAGGGGGAAACATTCAGTACTTC	CATSASGGNIQYF
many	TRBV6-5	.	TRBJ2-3	TGTGCCAGCAGTTACTCGGGTCAGCTCACAGATACGCAGTATTTT	CASSYSGQLTDTQYF
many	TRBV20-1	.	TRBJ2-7	TGCAGTGCTAGAGATAGGACAGAATACGAGCAGTACTTC	CSARDRTEYEQYF
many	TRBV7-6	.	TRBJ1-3	TGTGCCAGCAGCAGAACGATCTCTGGAAACACCATATATTTT	CASSRTISGNTIYF
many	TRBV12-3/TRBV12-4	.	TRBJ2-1	TGTGCCAGCAGTTTATCGGGGGCTGCTGAGCAGTTCTTC	CASSLSGAAEQFF
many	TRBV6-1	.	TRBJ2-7	TGTGCCAGCAGGGGCAGGAACTACGAGCAGTACTTC	CASRGRNYEQYF
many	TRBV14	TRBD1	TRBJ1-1	TGTGCCAGCAGCCATAGGACAGGCCATATGAACACTGAAGCTTTCTTT	CASSHRTGHMNTEAFF
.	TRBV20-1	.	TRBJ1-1	TGCAGTTACAGCCTTGGGTTCACTGAAGCTTTCTTT	CSYSLGFTEAFF
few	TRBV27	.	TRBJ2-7	TGTGCCAGCAATAAACTAGCCGACAGCTCCTACGAGCAGTACTTC	CASNKLADSSYEQYF
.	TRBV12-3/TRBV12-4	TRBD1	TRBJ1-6	TGTGCCAGCAGTCACGCCGGGACAGGGGACTCACCCCCACACTTT	CASSHAGTGDSPPHF
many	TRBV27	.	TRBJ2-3	TGTGCCAGCAGTTTAGAACTAGAGGGCACAGATACGCAGTATTTT	CASSLELEGTDTQYF
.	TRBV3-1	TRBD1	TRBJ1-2	TGTGCCAGCAGCCAAGGACAGGGCTATGGCTACACCTTC	CASSQGQGYGYTF
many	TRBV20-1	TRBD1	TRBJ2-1	TGCAGTGCTAGAGGATTCGACAGGGCTACACAGGAGCAGTTCTTC	CSARGFDRATQEQFF
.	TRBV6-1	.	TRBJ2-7	TGTGCCAGCAGTGAAGGTAATAGCGAGACCTACGAGCAGTACTTC	CASSEGNSETYEQYF
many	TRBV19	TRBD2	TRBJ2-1	TGTGCCAGTAGTCCCAAGTTAGCGGGAGGGTTCAATGAGCAGTTCTTC	CASSPKLAGGFNEQFF
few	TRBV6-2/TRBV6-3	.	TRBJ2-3	TGTGCCAGCAGTTACTTCACAGATACGCAGTATTTT	CASSYFTDTQYF